Presented here are 7 T cell receptor beta chains from one specimen sequenced in a study of blood T cell repertoires in COVID-19. Sequencing used immunoSEQ multiplex PCR; TCRdb keeps in-frame clones, though not all of them. The sample carries some 370,000 clones, around 86% recorded once. Sequences were obtained from PBMCs or T cells enriched from blood (not recorded which). These TCRs come from a woman aged 45-59 years who had recovered from COVID-19.

This clone came up once. The genes are TRBV9 and TRBJ2-1, with 11 bases aligning to TRBD1. Germline-derived CDR1 and CDR2 are SGDLS and YYNGEE. This CDR3 is 15 amino acids long. The V segment lost 4 bases and the J segment 8 bases; nucleotides outside the gene matches: 8. The CDR3 region has the DNA TGTGCCAGCAGCAAGGGACAGGGGGGCTTCGATGAGCAGTTCTTC. Translating it yields CASSKGQGGFDEQFF.

The chain couples TRBV27 to TRBJ2-7, with TRBD2 matching 7 bases. Germline V CDR1 and CDR2: MNHEY, SMNVEV (reference sequence). The length of the CDR3 is 14 residues. V gave up 5 bases and J gave up 3 bases; unmatched junction bases: 7. CDR3 sequence: CASSSGANLYEQYF. The CDR3, as DNA: TGTGCCAGCAGTAGCGGGGCCAACCTCTACGAGCAGTACTTC.

This clone was detected a few times. This chain connects TRBV12-3 or TRBV12-4 to TRBJ2-5; D is undetermined. The CDR3 has 13 residues. V lost 5 bases and J lost 3, with 10 bases in between. Here the CDR3 reads CASSPGPEETQYF. CDR3 sequence (DNA): TGTGCCAGCAGTCCTGGGCCCGAAGAGACCCAGTACTTC.

The table lists this clone with a few counts. The V call is TRBV7-2, the J call TRBJ1-1, with 7 bases lining up with TRBD1. CDR3 length: 15 amino acids. CDR1 is SGHTA and CDR2 is FQGNSA in the germline V gene. V lost 3 bases to trimming and J lost 5 bases; unmatched junction nucleotides: 9. CDR3 in amino acids: CASSFTLTGRTEAFF. As DNA, the CDR3 is TGTGCCAGCAGCTTCACCCTGACAGGGCGGACTGAAGCTTTCTTT.

J is TRBJ1-2 and V is TRBV19; TRBD1 is a possible D gene (6 bases). Germline lookup yields CDR1 LNHDA and CDR2 SQIVND (reference sequence). Trimming removed 5 bases at V and 7 bases at J, with 14 bases between. This CDR3 contains 13 residues. The CDR3 sequence: CASSLQGIGGYTF. The CDR3 DNA follows: TGTGCCAGTAGTTTACAGGGTATTGGTGGCTACACCTTC.

This chain connects TRBV7-2 to TRBJ2-7; 7 bases line up with TRBD1. This CDR3 has 13 amino acids. V shed 5 bases and J 7 bases; nucleotides not matched to a gene: 8. Germline V gene sequence: CDR1 SGHTA, CDR2 FQGNSA. CDR3 bases: TGTGCCAGCAGCGGACAGGCCCTTCTAGAGCAGTACTTC. Its protein product is CASSGQALLEQYF.

The rearrangement joins TRBV5-1 to TRBJ1-3; tentative D call: TRBD1 (5 bases). The CDR3 has 18 amino acids. The V gene lost 0 bases and the J gene lost 0 bases, with 16 bases spanning the gap. Germline V CDR1 and CDR2: SGHRS, YFSETQ. The CDR3 DNA reads as TGCGCCAGCAGCTTGGCCATGGTAGGGGTGGCCTCTGGAAACACCATATATTTT. It yields the protein CASSLAMVGVASGNTIYF.